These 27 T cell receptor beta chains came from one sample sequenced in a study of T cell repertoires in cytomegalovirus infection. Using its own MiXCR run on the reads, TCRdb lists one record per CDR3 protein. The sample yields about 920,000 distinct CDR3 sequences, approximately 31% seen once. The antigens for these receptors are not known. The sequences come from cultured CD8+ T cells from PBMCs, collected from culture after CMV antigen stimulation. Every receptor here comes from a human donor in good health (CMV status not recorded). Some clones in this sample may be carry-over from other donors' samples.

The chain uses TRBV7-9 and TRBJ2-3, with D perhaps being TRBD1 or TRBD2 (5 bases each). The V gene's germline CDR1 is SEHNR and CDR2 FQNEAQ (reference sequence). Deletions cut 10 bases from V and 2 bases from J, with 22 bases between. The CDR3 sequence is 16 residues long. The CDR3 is CATKIGGIKNTDTQYF. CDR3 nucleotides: TGTGCCACCAAGATTGGGGGAATAAAGAACACAGATACGCAGTATTTT.

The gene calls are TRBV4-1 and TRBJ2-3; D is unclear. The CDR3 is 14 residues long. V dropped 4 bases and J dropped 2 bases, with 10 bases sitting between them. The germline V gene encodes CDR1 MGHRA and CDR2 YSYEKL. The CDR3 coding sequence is TGCGCCAGCAGCCTCCTGGGTGACACAGATACGCAGTATTTT. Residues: CASSLLGDTDTQYF.

CDR3 residues: CASSYPPDGYEQYV. The DNA of the CDR3 is TGTGCCAGCAGTTACCCTCCAGATGGGTACGAGCAGTACGTC. The chain has TRBV6-2 or TRBV6-3 and TRBJ2-7; D remains unclear. Germline V gene data show CDR1 as MNHEY and CDR2 as SVGEGT. The CDR3 consists of 14 residues. Trimming removed 2 bases from V and 4 bases from J, with 12 bases in between.

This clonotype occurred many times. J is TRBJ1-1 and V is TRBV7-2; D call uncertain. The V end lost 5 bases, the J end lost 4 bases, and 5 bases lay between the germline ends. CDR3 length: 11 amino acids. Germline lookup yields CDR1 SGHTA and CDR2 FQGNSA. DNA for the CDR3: TGTGCCAGCAGCACGATCACTGAAGCTTTCTTT. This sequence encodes CASSTITEAFF.

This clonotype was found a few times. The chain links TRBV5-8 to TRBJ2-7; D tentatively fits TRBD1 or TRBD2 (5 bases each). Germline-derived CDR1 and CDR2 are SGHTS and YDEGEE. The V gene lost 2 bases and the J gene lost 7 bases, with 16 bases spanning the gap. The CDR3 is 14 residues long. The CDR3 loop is CASSFRDPRGEQYF. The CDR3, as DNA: TGTGCCAGCAGCTTTAGGGACCCCCGAGGGGAGCAGTACTTC.

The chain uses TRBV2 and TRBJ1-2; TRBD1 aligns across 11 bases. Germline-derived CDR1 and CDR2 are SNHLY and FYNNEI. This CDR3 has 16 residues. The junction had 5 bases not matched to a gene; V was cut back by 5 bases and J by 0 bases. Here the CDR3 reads CASSPDRGLTNYGYTF. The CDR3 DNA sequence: TGTGCCAGCAGTCCGGACAGGGGGCTCACTAACTATGGCTACACCTTC.

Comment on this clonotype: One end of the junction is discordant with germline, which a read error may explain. CDR3 nucleotides: TGTGTCAGCAGTGAAGCGGCAGGGCTTGGCTACACCTTC. Its protein is CVSSEAAGLGYTF. V is TRBV25-1 and J is TRBJ1-2; TRBD1 might be the D (5 bases). This CDR3 contains 13 residues. In germline, CDR1 is MGHDK, CDR2 SYGVNS.

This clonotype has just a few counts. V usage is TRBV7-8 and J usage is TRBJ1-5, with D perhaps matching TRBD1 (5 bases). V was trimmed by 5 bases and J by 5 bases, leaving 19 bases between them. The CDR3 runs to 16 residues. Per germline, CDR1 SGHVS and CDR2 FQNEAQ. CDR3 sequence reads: CASSPGRGFVDQPQHF. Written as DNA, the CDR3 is TGTGCCAGCAGCCCGGGGAGGGGCTTCGTTGATCAGCCCCAGCATTTT.

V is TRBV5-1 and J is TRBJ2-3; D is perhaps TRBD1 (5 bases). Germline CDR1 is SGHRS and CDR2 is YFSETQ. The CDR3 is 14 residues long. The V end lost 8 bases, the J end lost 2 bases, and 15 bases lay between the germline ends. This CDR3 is CASNRWRITDTQYF. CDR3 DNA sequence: TGCGCCAGTAACAGGTGGCGAATCACAGATACGCAGTATTTT.

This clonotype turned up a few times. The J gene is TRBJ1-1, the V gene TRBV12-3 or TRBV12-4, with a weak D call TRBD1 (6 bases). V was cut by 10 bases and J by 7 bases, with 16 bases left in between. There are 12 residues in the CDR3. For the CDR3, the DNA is TGTGCCATCCAACTACAGGGAAGTGAAGCTTTCTTT. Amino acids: CAIQLQGSEAFF.

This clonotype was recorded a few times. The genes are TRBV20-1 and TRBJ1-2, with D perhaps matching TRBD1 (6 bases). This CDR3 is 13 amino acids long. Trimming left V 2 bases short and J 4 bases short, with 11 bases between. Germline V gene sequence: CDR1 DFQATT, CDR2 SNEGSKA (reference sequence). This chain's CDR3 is CSARNRESYGYTF. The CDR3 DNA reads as TGCAGTGCTAGAAACAGGGAAAGCTATGGCTACACCTTC.

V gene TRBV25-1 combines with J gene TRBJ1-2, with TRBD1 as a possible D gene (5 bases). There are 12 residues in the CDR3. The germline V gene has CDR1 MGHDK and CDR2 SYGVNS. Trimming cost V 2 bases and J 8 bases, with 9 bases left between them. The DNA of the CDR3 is TGTGCCAGCAGTGAAAGCGGGGGAGGCTACACCTTC. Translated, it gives CASSESGGGYTF.

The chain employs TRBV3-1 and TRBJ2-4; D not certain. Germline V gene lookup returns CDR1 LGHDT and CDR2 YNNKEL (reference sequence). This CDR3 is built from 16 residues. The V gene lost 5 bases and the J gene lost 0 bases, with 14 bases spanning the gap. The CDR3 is CASSETGWLAKNIQYF. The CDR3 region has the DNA TGTGCCAGCAGCGAGACGGGTTGGCTAGCCAAAAACATTCAGTACTTC.

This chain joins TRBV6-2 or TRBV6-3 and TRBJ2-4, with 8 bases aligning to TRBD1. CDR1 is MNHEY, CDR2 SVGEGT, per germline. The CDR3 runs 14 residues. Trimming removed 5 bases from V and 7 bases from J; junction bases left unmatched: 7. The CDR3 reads CASSSRGQGNIQYF. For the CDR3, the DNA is TGTGCCAGCAGTAGCCGCGGACAGGGCAACATTCAGTACTTC.

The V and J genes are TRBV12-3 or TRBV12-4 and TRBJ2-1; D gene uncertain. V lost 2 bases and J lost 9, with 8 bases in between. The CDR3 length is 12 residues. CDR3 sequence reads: CASSLIDREQFF. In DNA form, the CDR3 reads TGTGCCAGCAGTTTAATTGATCGTGAGCAGTTCTTC.

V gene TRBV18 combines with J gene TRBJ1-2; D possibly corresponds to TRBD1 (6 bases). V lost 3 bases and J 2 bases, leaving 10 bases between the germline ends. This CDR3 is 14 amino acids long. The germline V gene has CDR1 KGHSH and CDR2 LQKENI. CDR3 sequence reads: CASSPKDSNYGYTF. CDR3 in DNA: TGTGCCAGCTCACCCAAGGACAGCAACTATGGCTACACCTTC. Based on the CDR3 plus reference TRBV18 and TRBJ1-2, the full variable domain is NAGVMQNPRHLVRRRGQEARLRCSPMKGHSHVYWYRQLPEEGLKFMVYLQKENIIDESGMPKERFSAEFPKEGPSILRIQQVVRGDSAAYFCASSPKDSNYGYTFGSGTRLTVV.

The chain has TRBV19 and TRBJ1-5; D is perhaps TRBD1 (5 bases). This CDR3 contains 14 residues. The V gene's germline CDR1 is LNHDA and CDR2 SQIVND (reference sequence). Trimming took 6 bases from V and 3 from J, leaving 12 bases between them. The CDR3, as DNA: TGTGCCAGTAGCCTCTTCGGACACAATCAGCCCCAGCATTTT. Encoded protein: CASSLFGHNQPQHF. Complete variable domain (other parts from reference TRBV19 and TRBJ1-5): DGGITQSPKYLFRKEGQNVTLSCEQNLNHDAMYWYRQDPGQGLRLIYYSQIVNDFQKGDIAEGYSVSREKKESFPLTVTSAQKNPTAFYLCASSLFGHNQPQHFGDGTRLSIL.

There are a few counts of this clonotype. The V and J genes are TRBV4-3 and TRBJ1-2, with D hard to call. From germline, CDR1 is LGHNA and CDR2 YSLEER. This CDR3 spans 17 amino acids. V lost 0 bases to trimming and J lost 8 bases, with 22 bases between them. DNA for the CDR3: TGCGCCAGCAGCCAAGACCTTAAGCCGGCCCTTTGGGGAGGCTACACCTTC. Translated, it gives CASSQDLKPALWGGYTF.

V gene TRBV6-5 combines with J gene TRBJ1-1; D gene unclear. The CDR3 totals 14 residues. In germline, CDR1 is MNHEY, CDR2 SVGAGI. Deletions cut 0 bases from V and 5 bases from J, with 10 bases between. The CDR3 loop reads CASSYSRPGTEAFF. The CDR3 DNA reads TGTGCCAGCAGTTACTCCCGGCCTGGTACTGAAGCTTTCTTT.

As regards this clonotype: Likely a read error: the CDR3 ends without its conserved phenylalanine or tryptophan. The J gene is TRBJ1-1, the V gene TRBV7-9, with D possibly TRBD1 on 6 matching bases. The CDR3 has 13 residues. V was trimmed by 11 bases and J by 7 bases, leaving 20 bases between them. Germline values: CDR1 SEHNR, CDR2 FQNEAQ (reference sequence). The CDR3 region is CASAFSGEGEAFL. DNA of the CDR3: TGTGCCTCCGCGTTCTCAGGGGAGGGTGAAGCTTTCCTT.

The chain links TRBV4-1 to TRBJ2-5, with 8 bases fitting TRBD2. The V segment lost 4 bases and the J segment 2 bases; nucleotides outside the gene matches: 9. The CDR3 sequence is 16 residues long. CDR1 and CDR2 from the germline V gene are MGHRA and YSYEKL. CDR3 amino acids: CASSPRAAGDQETQYF. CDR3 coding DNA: TGCGCCAGCAGCCCACGGGCAGCGGGAGATCAAGAGACCCAGTACTTC.

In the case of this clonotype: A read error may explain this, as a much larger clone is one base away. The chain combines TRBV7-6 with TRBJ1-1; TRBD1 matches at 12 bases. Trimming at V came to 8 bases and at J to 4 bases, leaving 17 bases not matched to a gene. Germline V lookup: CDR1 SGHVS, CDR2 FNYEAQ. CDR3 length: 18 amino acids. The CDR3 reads CASGPEPGQGAGSTEAFF. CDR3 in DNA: TGTGCCAGCGGCCCCGAACCGGGACAGGGGGCAGGAAGCACTGAAGCTTTCTTT.

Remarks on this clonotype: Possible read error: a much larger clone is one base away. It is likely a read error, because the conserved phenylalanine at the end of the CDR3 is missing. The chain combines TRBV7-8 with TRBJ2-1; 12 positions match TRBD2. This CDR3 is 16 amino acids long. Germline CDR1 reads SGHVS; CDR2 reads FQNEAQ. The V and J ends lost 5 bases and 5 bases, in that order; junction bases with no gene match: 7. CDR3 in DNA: TGTGCCAGCAGCACCGGACTAGCGGGGATTGACAATGAGCAGTTCTAC. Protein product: CASSTGLAGIDNEQFY.

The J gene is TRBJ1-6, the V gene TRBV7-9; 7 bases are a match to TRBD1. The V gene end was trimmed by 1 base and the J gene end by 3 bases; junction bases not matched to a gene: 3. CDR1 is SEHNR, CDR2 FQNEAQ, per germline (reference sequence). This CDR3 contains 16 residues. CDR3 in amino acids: CASSLDWTGYNSPLHF. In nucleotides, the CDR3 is TGTGCCAGCAGCTTAGACTGGACAGGCTATAATTCACCCCTCCACTTT. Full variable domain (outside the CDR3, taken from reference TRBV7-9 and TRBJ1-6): DTGVSQNPRHKITKRGQNVTFRCDPISEHNRLYWYRQTLGQGPEFLTYFQNEAQLEKSRLLSDRFSAERPKGSFSTLEIQRTEQGDSAMYLCASSLDWTGYNSPLHFGNGTRLTVT.

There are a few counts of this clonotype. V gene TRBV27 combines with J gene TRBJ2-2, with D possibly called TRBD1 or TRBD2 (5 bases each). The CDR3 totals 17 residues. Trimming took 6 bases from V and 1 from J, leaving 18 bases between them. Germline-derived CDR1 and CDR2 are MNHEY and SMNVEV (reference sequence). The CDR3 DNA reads TGTGCCAGCAGCTACTCCGGGACGCAAGAGAACACCGGGGAGCTGTTTTTT. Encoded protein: CASSYSGTQENTGELFF.

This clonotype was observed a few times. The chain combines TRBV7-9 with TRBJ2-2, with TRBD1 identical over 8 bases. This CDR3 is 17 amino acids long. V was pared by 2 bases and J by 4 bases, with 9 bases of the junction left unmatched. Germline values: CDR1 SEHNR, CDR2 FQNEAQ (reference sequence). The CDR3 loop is CASSLPTGVVFTGELFF. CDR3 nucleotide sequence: TGTGCCAGCAGCTTACCGACAGGGGTGGTGTTCACCGGGGAGCTGTTTTTT.

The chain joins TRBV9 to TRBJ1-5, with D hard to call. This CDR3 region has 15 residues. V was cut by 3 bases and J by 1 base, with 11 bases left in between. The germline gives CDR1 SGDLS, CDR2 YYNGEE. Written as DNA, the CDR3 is TGTGCCAGCAGCGCCGGCGCCGGCAGCAATCAGCCCCAGCATTTT. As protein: CASSAGAGSNQPQHF.